A selection of T cell receptor beta chains follows, all from one sample in a study of lymphopenia after photon versus proton radiotherapy. Profiled with immunoSEQ multiplex PCR; TCRdb holds only in-frame clones, not every one. The sample shows 55,000 to 70,000 clones, about 90% of them seen only once. Sequenced here: peripheral blood, sampled from a patient treated with proton-based radiotherapy. These receptors came from a man at least 80 years old with esophageal cancer. The CDR3 runs from the conserved cysteine through the conserved F or W. A D gene is named only where the DNA matches it firmly. Some rows have no size entry. The others give once, few or many, or a class for an expanded clone.

d_call,v_call,j_call,clone_size,cdr3_nt,cdr3_aa
TRBD2,TRBV11-2,TRBJ2-3,.,TGTGCCAGCAGCTTATTTACTGGCGGGAGAAGGGCAGATACGCAGTATTTT,CASSLFTGGRRADTQYF
TRBD1,TRBV13,TRBJ1-6,.,TGTGCCAGCAAGGGACAGGAAAATTCACCCCTCCACTTT,CASKGQENSPLHF
.,TRBV4-3,TRBJ1-3,.,TGCGCCAGCAGCCAAGATTTGGCAGTAAGGGAGTTAATGGACACCATATATTTT,CASSQDLAVRELMDTIYF
TRBD2,TRBV7-9,TRBJ2-5,.,TGTGCCAGCAGGCCCTACCCGTTTGCGCGCGGGGGGGCGGAGACCCAGTACTTC,CASRPYPFARGGAETQYF
.,TRBV2,TRBJ1-2,.,TGTGCCAGCAGCCTGTCGGGGCAGGGCTATGGCTACACCTTC,CASSLSGQGYGYTF
.,TRBV30,TRBJ2-7,.,TGTGCCTGGAGACGCGGGACAGACTCCTACGAGCAGTACTTC,CAWRRGTDSYEQYF
.,TRBV15,TRBJ1-5,few,TGTGCCACCAGCAGAGATCAAGGGCAGCCCCAGCATTTT,CATSRDQGQPQHF
.,TRBV13,TRBJ2-7,.,TGTGCCAGCAGCTTAGTGGGGGCAGGGATCCAGCCCTACGAGCAGTACTTC,CASSLVGAGIQPYEQYF
.,TRBV7-2,TRBJ2-7,.,TGTGCCAGCAGCTTAAGGGGCGGGGCTCTGACCTACGAGCAGTACTTC,CASSLRGGALTYEQYF
TRBD2,TRBV7-9,TRBJ2-2,few,TGTGCCAGCAGCTTTCGACTAGCGGTGAACACCGGGGAGCTGTTTTTT,CASSFRLAVNTGELFF
TRBD1,TRBV5-4,TRBJ1-2,.,TGTGCCAGCAGCTGGGGGGACAGTTTCTATGGCTACACCTTC,CASSWGDSFYGYTF
.,TRBV5-1,TRBJ2-2,.,TGCGCCAGCAGCTTGGCCCGGGCCAACACCGGGGAGCTGTTTTTT,CASSLARANTGELFF
.,TRBV4-3,TRBJ2-4,once,TGCGCCAGCAGCCGCGGACAGAGCCTAGCCAAAAACATTCAGTACTTC,CASSRGQSLAKNIQYF
.,TRBV2,TRBJ2-5,.,TGTGCCAGCAATCCTTCAAGGGAGACCCAGTACTTC,CASNPSRETQYF
TRBD1,TRBV2,TRBJ1-2,.,TGTGCCAGCACCGGGACAGTGCCTAACTATGGCTACACCTTC,CASTGTVPNYGYTF
.,TRBV7-9,TRBJ2-7,.,TGTGCCAGCAGCTTAGTTGGTGGGGGCGACCTTGGCCACGAGCAGTACTTC,CASSLVGGGDLGHEQYF
.,TRBV30,TRBJ2-1,.,TGTGCCTGGAAAAGACAGAACAAATACAATGAGCAGTTCTTC,CAWKRQNKYNEQFF
.,TRBV19,TRBJ1-5,.,TGTGCCAGTAGTAGGGCTGCCGCACTCGACGGCAATCAGCCCCAGCATTTT,CASSRAAALDGNQPQHF
.,TRBV9,TRBJ2-5,.,TGTGCCAGCAGCGTACAGGGTCTGAGGGAGACCCAGTACTTC,CASSVQGLRETQYF
.,TRBV9,TRBJ2-5,.,TGTGCCAGCAGTCTCGGGGTGGGTACTTTGGGAGAGACCCAGTACTTC,CASSLGVGTLGETQYF
.,TRBV5-1,TRBJ2-2,.,TGCGCCAGCAGCTTGGAAGCCCCCCTGAACACCGGGGAGCTGTTTTTT,CASSLEAPLNTGELFF
.,TRBV7-8,TRBJ2-7,.,TGTGCCAGCAGCTTTTTAGACGAGCAGTACTTC,CASSFLDEQYF
.,TRBV7-6,TRBJ2-6,few,TGTGCCAGCAGCTTAGGGGTTAGGAGCGGGGCCAACGTCCTGACTTTC,CASSLGVRSGANVLTF
TRBD2,TRBV7-2,TRBJ2-3,.,TGTGCCAGCAGCGGGACTAGCGGGGGGGCCTCAGATACGCAGTATTTT,CASSGTSGGASDTQYF
.,TRBV4-3,TRBJ1-1,.,TGCGCCAGCAGCCAAACCGGGGCAGGGTTCGCTGAAGCTTTCTTT,CASSQTGAGFAEAFF
.,TRBV9,TRBJ2-7,.,TGTGCCAGCAGCGTATTCCACGGTTCCTACGAGCAGTACTTC,CASSVFHGSYEQYF
.,TRBV29-1,TRBJ2-6,.,TGCAGCGTTCAGGGTTACGGGGCCAACGTCCTGACTTTC,CSVQGYGANVLTF
.,TRBV10-3,TRBJ2-1,.,TGTGCCATCAGTGAGTTAACCAGAAGGGTCCTCAATGAGCAGTTCTTC,CAISELTRRVLNEQFF
.,TRBV4-2,TRBJ1-2,.,TGTGCCAGCAGCCAACCCCCGGATTATGGCTACACCTTC,CASSQPPDYGYTF
.,TRBV7-9,TRBJ2-7,.,TGTGCCAGCAGCTCCCGTGGCGGGGCAGGGGACGAGCAGTACTTC,CASSSRGGAGDEQYF
.,TRBV9,TRBJ2-5,.,TGTGCCAGCAGCGTAGGAGGGGCCCAAGAGACCCAGTACTTC,CASSVGGAQETQYF
.,TRBV11-3,TRBJ2-3,.,TGTGCCAGCAGCCTCACAGATACGCAGTATTTT,CASSLTDTQYF
.,TRBV4-1,TRBJ2-7,few,TGCGCCAGCAGCCTAACCCTCCAGGGAAGCGAGCAGTACTTC,CASSLTLQGSEQYF